This T cell receptor (beta chain) appears in the sequencing data of a study of tumour-infiltrating T cells in Burkitt lymphoma. Overall study context: Productive clonality predicted overall and progression-free survival.

Libraries were prepared by immunoSEQ multiplex PCR; TCRdb keeps only in-frame clonotypes and omits some of them. The sample consists of 4,000 to 5,000 clones, about 81% of them appearing once. This CDR3 has 12 amino acids. Germline CDR1 LGHNT, CDR2 FRNRAP. The germline V and J ends were trimmed by 3 bases and 10 bases, with 12 bases remaining between them. The material sequenced was tumor tissue. The rearrangement links TRBV12-5 to TRBJ1-1; weak D call: TRBD1 (5 bases). The clonotype was recovered from a human donor with diffuse large B-cell lymphoma. Some clones in this sample may be carry-over from other donors' samples. The CDR3 DNA follows: TGTGCTAGTGGTTTCGGGGACGGCGTAGCTTTCTTT. Translation gives CASGFGDGVAFF.